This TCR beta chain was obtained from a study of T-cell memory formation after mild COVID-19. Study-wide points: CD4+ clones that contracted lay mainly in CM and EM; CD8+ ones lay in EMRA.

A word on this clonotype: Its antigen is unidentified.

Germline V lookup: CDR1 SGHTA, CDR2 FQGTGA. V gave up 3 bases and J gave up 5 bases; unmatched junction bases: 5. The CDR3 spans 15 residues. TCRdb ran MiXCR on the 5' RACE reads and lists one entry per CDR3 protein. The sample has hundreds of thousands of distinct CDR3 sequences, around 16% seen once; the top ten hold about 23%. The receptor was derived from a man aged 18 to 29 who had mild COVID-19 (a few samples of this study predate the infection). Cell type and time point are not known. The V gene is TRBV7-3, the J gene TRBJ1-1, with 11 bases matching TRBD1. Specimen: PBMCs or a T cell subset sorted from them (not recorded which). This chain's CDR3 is CASSFSGQGGTEAFF. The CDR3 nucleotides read TGTGCCAGCAGCTTCTCGGGACAGGGGGGAACTGAAGCTTTCTTT.